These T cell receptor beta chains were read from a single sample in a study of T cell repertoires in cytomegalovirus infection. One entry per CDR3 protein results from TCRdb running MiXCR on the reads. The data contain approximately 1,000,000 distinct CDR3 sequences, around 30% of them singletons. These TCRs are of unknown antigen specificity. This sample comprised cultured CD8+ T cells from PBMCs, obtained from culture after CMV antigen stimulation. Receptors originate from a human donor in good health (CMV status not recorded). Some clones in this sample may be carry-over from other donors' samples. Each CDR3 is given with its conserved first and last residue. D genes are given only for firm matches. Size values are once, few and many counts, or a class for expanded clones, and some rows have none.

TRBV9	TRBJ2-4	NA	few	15	CASSASGTAKNIQYF	TGTGCCAGCAGCGCCTCCGGGACAGCCAAAAACATTCAGTACTTC
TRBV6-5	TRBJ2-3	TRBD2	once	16	CASSSFSGGLTDTQYF	TGTGCCAGCAGTTCCTTTAGCGGGGGACTCACAGATACGCAGTATTTT
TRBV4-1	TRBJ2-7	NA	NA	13	CASSQDDGNEQYF	TGCGCCAGCAGCCAAGATGACGGGAACGAGCAGTACTTC
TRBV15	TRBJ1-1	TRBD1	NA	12	CASGQVNTEAFF	TGTGCCTCGGGACAGGTGAACACTGAAGCTTTCTTT
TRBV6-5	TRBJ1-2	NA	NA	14	CASSPATIYYGYTF	TGTGCCAGCAGTCCAGCAACGATTTACTATGGCTACACCTTC
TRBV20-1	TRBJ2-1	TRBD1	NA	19	CSARDSYLSDREIYNEQFF	TGCAGTGCTAGAGACTCTTACCTTTCCGACAGGGAAATTTACAATGAGCAGTTCTTC
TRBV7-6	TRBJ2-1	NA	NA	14	CASSTRQGGNEQFF	TGTGCCAGCAGCACCAGACAGGGAGGGAATGAGCAGTTCTTC
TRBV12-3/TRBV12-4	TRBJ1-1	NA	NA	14	CASSFTGLDTEAFF	TGTGCCAGCAGCTTCACAGGGCTTGACACTGAAGCTTTCTTT
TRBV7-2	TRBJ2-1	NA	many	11	CASRAGKEQFF	TGTGCCAGCAGGGCCGGGAAGGAGCAGTTCTTC
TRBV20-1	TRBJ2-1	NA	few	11	CSASMGHFQFF	TGCAGTGCTAGTATGGGACATTTTCAGTTCTTC
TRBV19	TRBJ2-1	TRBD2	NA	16	CASSFVAGPSYNEQFF	TGTGCCAGTAGTTTCGTAGCGGGGCCCTCCTACAATGAGCAGTTCTTC
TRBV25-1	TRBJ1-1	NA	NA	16	CACRLGGDLAYTEAFF	TGTGCCTGCAGGCTAGGGGGGGATCTTGCGTACACTGAAGCTTTCTTT
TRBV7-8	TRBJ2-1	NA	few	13	CASSLVFYNEQFF	TGTGCCAGCAGCTTAGTGTTCTACAATGAGCAGTTCTTC
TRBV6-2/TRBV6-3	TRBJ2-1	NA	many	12	CASSYLAAEQFF	TGTGCCAGCAGTTACCTGGCAGCCGAGCAGTTCTTC
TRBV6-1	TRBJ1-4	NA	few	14	CASSTIRGGEKLFF	TGTGCCAGCAGTACTATCCGGGGAGGGGAAAAACTGTTTTTT
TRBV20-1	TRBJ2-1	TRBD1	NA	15	CSARSRDSSYNEQFF	TGCAGTGCTAGGTCGAGGGACAGCTCCTACAATGAGCAGTTCTTC